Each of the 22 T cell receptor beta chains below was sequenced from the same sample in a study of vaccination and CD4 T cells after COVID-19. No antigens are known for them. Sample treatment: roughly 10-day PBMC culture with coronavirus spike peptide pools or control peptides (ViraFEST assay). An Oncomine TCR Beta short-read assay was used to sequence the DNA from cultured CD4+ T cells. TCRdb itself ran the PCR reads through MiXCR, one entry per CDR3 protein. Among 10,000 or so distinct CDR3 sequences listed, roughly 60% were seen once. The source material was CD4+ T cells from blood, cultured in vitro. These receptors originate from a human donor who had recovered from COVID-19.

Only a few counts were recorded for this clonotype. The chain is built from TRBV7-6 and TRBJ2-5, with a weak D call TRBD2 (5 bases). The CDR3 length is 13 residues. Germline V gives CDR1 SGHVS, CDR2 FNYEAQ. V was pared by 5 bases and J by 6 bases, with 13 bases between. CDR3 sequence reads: CASSRLEGKTQYF. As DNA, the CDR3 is TGTGCCAGCAGCCGCTTAGAGGGAAAGACCCAGTACTTC.

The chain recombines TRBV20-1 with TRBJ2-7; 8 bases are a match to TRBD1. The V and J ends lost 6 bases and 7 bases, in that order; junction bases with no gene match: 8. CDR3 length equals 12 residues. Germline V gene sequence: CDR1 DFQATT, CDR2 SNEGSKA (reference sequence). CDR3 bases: TGCAGTGCGAGTGGACAGGGTGGAGAGCAGTACTTC. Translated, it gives CSASGQGGEQYF.

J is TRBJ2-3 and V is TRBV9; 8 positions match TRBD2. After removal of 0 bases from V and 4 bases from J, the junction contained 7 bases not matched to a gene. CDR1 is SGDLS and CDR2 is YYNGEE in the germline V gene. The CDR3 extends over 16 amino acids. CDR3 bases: TGTGCCAGCAGCGTAGGAGGGACTAGGTTCCCAGATACGCAGTATTTT. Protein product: CASSVGGTRFPDTQYF.

CDR3 protein: CASSLVTSGVNEQFF. The CDR3 DNA reads TGTGCCAGCAGCTTAGTGACTAGCGGGGTCAATGAGCAGTTCTTC. The rearrangement uses TRBV7-2 and TRBJ2-1, with 11 bases fitting TRBD2. Germline V gene sequence: CDR1 SGHTA, CDR2 FQGNSA. CDR3 length: 15 residues. V dropped 1 base and J dropped 6; count of bases not matched to a gene: 2.

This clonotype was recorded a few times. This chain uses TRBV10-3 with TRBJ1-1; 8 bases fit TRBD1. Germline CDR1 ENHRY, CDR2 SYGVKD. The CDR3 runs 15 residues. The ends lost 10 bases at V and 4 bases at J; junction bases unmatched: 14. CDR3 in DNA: TGTGCCACCCACGGACAGGGCAATGTGGGCACTGAAGCTTTCTTT. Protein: CATHGQGNVGTEAFF.

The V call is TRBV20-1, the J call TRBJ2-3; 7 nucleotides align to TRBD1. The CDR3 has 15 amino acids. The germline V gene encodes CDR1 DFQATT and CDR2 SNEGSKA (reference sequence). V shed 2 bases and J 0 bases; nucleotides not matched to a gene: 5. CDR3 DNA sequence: TGCAGTGCTAGAAGGGGACAGACTAGCACAGATACGCAGTATTTT. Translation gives CSARRGQTSTDTQYF.

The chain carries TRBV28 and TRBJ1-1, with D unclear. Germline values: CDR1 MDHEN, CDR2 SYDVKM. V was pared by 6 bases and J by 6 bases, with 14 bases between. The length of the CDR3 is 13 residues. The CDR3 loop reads CASRLQEWAEAFF. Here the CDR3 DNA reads TGTGCCAGCAGGTTGCAGGAGTGGGCTGAAGCTTTCTTT.

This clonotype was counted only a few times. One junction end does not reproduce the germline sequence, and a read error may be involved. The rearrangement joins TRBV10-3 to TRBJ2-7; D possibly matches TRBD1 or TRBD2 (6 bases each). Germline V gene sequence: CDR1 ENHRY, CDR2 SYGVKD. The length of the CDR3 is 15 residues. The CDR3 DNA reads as TGTGCCAGCAGTAAAGGGGGGATGACGACCTACGAGCAGTACTTC. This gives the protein CASSKGGMTTYEQYF.

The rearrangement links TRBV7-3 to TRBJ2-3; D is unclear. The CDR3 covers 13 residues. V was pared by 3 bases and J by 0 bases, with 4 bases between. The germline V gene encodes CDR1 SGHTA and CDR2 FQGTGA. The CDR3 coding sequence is TGTGCCAGCAGCTTTTCTAGCACAGATACGCAGTATTTT. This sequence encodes CASSFSSTDTQYF.

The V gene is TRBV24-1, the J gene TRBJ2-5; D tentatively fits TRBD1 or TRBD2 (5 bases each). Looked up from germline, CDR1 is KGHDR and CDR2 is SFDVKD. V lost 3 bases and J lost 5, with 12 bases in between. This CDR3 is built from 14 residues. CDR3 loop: CATSDPSRDETQYF. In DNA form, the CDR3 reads TGTGCCACCAGTGATCCAAGCAGGGACGAGACCCAGTACTTC.

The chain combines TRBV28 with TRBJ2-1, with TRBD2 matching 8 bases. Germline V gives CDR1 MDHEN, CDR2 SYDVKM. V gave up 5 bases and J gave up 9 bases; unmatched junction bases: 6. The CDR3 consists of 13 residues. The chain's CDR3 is CASSLGLASEQFF. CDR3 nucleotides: TGTGCCAGCAGTCTCGGACTAGCCAGTGAGCAGTTCTTC.

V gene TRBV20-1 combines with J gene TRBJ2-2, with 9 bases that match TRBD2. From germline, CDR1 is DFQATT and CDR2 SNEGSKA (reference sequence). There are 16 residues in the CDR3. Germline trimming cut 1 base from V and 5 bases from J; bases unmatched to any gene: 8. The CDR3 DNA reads TGCAGTGCTAGAGGGGGTGGACTAGCGTTGACCGGGGAGCTGTTTTTT. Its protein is CSARGGGLALTGELFF.

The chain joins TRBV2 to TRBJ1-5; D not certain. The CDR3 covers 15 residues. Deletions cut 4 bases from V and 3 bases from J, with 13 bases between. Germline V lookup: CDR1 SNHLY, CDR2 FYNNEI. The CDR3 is CASSGTRVNNQPQHF. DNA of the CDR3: TGTGCCAGCAGTGGAACTAGGGTTAACAATCAGCCCCAGCATTTT.

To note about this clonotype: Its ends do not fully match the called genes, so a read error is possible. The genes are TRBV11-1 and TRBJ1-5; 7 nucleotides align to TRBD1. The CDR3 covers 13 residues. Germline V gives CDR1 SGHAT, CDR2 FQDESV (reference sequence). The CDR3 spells CAGSRTGTQPQHF. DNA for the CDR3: TGTGCCGGCAGCCGGACAGGAACTCAGCCCCAGCATTTT.

In DNA form, the CDR3 reads TGTGCCAGCAGCTTGGGCAGGGGGACCGAGACCCAGTACTTC. Its protein is CASSLGRGTETQYF. The chain uses TRBV5-4 and TRBJ2-5; 7 bases are a match to TRBD1. With 0 bases clipped from V and 5 bases from J, the junction kept 4 bases outside the gene matches. The CDR3 length is 14 residues. Germline V gene sequence: CDR1 SGHNT, CDR2 YYREEE (reference sequence).

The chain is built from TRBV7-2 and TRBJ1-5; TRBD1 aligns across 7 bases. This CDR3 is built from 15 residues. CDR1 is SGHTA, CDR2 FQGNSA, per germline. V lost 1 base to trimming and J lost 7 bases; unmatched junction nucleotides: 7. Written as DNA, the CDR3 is TGTGCCAGCAGCTTAGTGGCAGGGGGTCGGCAGCCCCAGCATTTT. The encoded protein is CASSLVAGGRQPQHF.

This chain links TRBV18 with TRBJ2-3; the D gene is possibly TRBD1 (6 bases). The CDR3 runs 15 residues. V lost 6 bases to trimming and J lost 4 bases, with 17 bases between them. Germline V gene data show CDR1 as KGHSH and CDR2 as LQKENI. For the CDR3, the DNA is TGTGCCAGCTCTCAAAAGGGGGAGTCCCCAGATACGCAGTATTTT. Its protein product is CASSQKGESPDTQYF.

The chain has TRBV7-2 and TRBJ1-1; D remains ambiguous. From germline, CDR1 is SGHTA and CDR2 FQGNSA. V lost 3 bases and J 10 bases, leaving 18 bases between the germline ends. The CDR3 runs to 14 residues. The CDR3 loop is CASSFIRTPGGAFF. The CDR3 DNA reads TGTGCCAGCAGCTTTATTAGGACTCCTGGTGGAGCTTTCTTT.

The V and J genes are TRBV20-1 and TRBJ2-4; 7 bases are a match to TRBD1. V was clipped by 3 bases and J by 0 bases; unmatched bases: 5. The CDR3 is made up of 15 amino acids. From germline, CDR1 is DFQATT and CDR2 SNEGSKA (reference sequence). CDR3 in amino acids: CSASQTGLAKNIQYF. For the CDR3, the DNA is TGCAGTGCTAGCCAGACAGGGCTAGCCAAAAACATTCAGTACTTC.

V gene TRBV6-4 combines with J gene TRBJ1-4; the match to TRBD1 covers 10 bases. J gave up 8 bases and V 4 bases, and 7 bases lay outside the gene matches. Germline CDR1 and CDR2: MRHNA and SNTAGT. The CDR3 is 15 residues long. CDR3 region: CASSGRTGGREKLFF. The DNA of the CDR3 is TGTGCCAGCAGTGGCAGGACAGGGGGGCGAGAAAAACTGTTTTTT.

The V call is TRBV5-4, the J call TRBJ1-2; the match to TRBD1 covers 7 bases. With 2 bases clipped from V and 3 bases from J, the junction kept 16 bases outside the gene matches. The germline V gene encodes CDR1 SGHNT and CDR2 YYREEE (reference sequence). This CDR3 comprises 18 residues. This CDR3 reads CASSFNPLAGGPDYGYTF. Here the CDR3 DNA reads TGTGCCAGCAGCTTTAATCCGCTAGCAGGGGGTCCGGACTATGGCTACACCTTC.

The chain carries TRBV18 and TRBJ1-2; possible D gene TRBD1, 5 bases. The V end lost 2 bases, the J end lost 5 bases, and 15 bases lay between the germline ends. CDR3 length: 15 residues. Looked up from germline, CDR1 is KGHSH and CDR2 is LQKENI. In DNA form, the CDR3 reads TGTGCCAGCTCACCAGGGACCGGGGCGGGATATGGCTACACCTTC. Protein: CASSPGTGAGYGYTF.